This T cell receptor (beta chain) was sequenced in a study of blood T cell repertoires in COVID-19. At the level of the study: The study drew acute and convalescent COVID-19 samples from the United States, Italy and Spain.

This clone was detected once. Trimming took 7 bases from V and 5 from J, leaving 20 bases between them. The CDR3 totals 16 residues. Per germline, CDR1 MNHNY and CDR2 SVGAGI (reference sequence). TCRdb's table, derived via immunoSEQ multiplex PCR, lists solely in-frame clones and lacks some. The sample lists approximately 240,000 clones, about 89% occurring once. The chain carries TRBV6-6 and TRBJ1-4; TRBD1 might be the D (5 bases). The TCR originated in a woman aged 18 to 35 who had recovered from COVID-19. Source material: PBMCs or T cells enriched from blood (not recorded which). The CDR3 spells CASKPPLHGANEKLFF. In nucleotides, the CDR3 is TGTGCCAGCAAACCCCCCCTACATGGGGCAAATGAAAAACTGTTTTTT.